This T cell receptor beta chain was captured in a study of cytomegalovirus exposure and HLA in healthy donors. Primers included in the PCR were 60 Vbeta and 13 Jbeta primers. Profiling relied on immunoSEQ multiplex PCR, and the TCRdb table lists in-frame clones only, not all of them. The repertoire holds 150,000 to 200,000 clones, with approximately 67% as singletons. The CDR3 spans 14 residues. CDR1 MDHEN and CDR2 SYDVKM come from the germline V gene. V was cut by 9 bases and J by 6 bases, with 20 bases left in between. This clonotype originated in a woman aged 18-29 years in good health and CMV-seropositive. Sequencing was performed on PBMCs. The chain joins TRBV28 to TRBJ2-5; the D gene is possibly TRBD1 (5 bases). The CDR3 DNA reads TGTGCCAGTGCTCCGGACACCGCCAGGAAGACCCAGTACTTC. Its translation is CASAPDTARKTQYF.